This is a list of T cell receptor beta chains from one sample in a study of CD8 T cells in Susac syndrome. Via MiXCR, TCRdb re-called the immunoSEQ multiplex PCR reads, giving one row per CDR3 protein. The sample holds around 200,000 distinct CDR3 sequences, just under 95% seen once. The sequencing input was CD4+ T cells from PBMCs. The receptors stem from a human donor with multiple sclerosis. The CDR3 runs from the conserved cysteine through the conserved F or W.

CDR3 protein	V gene	J gene
CASSSQGARNTEAFF	TRBV5-1	TRBJ1-1
CASLRANTEAFF	TRBV18	TRBJ1-1
CASGVPSTDTQYF	TRBV3-1	TRBJ2-3
CASSLRGDPSNQPQHF	TRBV5-6	TRBJ1-5
CSARPLGSSNQPQHF	TRBV20-1	TRBJ1-5
CSVEVLGTDTQYF	TRBV29-1	TRBJ2-3
CSARTSGNTDTQYF	TRBV29-1	TRBJ2-3
CASSPTGVSNTEAFF	TRBV5-4	TRBJ1-1
CAWTLGSGNTIYF	TRBV30	TRBJ1-3
CASRYGTAYGYTF	TRBV28	TRBJ1-2
CAWSVGTGFVAEAFF	TRBV30	TRBJ1-1
CAWSLDSNQPQHF	TRBV30	TRBJ1-5
CASSASGYEQYF	TRBV9	TRBJ2-7
CASSHPPSSYNEQFF	TRBV3-1	TRBJ2-1
CASSNSLRNRGQKTQYF	TRBV27	TRBJ2-5
CASRRGGPGNEQFF	TRBV12-3/TRBV12-4	TRBJ2-1
CASSLWGATNEKLFF	TRBV27	TRBJ1-4
CSAREPGPGATNEKLFF	TRBV20-1	TRBJ1-4
CSASTGPNQPQHF	TRBV29-1	TRBJ1-5
CASSVWGTENTGELFF	TRBV9	TRBJ2-2
CASSSRGSPYNEQFF	TRBV7-2	TRBJ2-1
CASSPGQAFYGYTF	TRBV7-9	TRBJ1-2
CAWSVAGNNQPQHF	TRBV30	TRBJ1-5
CASSLDRQRNSPLHF	TRBV5-1	TRBJ1-6
CASSYDLNTEAFF	TRBV6-5	TRBJ1-1
CSAYPGQGTYEQYF	TRBV20-1	TRBJ2-7
CASRQPGQGTYEQYF	TRBV2	TRBJ2-7
CASSLSSWGNEQFF	TRBV7-2	TRBJ2-1
CASSQGTGYYGYTF	TRBV3-1	TRBJ1-2
CSALSWETQYF	TRBV20-1	TRBJ2-5
CAWSRGTGLYNEQFF	TRBV30	TRBJ2-1
CASSLEISRVETQYF	TRBV5-4	TRBJ2-5
CASSQAAQLLSGYTF	TRBV3-1	TRBJ1-2
CSAEAGGRQETQYF	TRBV20-1	TRBJ2-5
CASSLQSSNQPQHF	TRBV3-1	TRBJ1-5
CSVGTSAKETQYF	TRBV29-1	TRBJ2-5
CASSPTMIRETQYF	TRBV5-1	TRBJ2-5
CATSRDRGSYNEQFF	TRBV15	TRBJ2-1
CASSRTTGNYNEQFF	TRBV6-2/TRBV6-3	TRBJ2-1